The rows below give T cell receptor beta chains drawn from one sample of a study of blood T cell repertoires in COVID-19. Data came from immunoSEQ multiplex PCR; TCRdb stores just in-frame clones and leaves some out. The sample consists of 100,000 to 150,000 clones, about 81% of them appearing once. Sequencing was performed on peripheral blood. These receptors all stem from a woman aged 80 or over with acute or convalescent COVID-19. Both conserved end residues are part of each CDR3. The D gene is left open where the match is weak. Size tells how often a clone was seen (once, few, many) or the class of an expanded clone, and some rows leave it out.

>-|TRBV2|TRBJ2-1|TRBD2
TGTGCCATCTATAGCGGGAGGGCCGACAATGAGCAGTTCTTC
CAIYSGRADNEQFF
>-|TRBV25-1|TRBJ1-1|-
TGTGCCAGCAGTGAATATTTCGACAGTGAAGCTTTCTTT
CASSEYFDSEAFF
>-|TRBV10-1|TRBJ2-2|-
TGCGCCAGCAGTGGACAGATGTCCGGGGAGCTGTTTTTT
CASSGQMSGELFF
>-|TRBV3-1/TRBV3-2|TRBJ2-5|-
TGTGCCAGCAGCCAAGCATCCAGCGGAAAAGAGACCCAGTACTTC
CASSQASSGKETQYF
>-|TRBV9|TRBJ2-3|TRBD2
TGTGCCAGCAGCGCAACAGGGGCGGGAGGGCCGAAAGATACGCAGTATTTT
CASSATGAGGPKDTQYF
>few|TRBV12-3/TRBV12-4|TRBJ1-1|-
TGTGCCAGCAGAATTCTTTCTGAAGCTTTCTTT
CASRILSEAFF
>-|TRBV7-6|TRBJ2-3|-
TGTGCCAGCAGCTTATTGGGCAGAGACACAGATACGCAGTATTTT
CASSLLGRDTDTQYF
>-|TRBV30|TRBJ1-1|-
TGTGCCTGGATTCGGGGGTCATTGTTGTACACTGAAGCTTTCTTT
CAWIRGSLLYTEAFF
>-|TRBV2|TRBJ2-7|TRBD1
TGTGCCAGCAGTGTACAGGGGGCAGGCTACGAGCAGTACTTC
CASSVQGAGYEQYF
>-|TRBV30|TRBJ1-1|-
TGTGCCGGCCGTGGGACACAGAACACTGAAGCTTTCTTT
CAGRGTQNTEAFF
>-|TRBV6-2/TRBV6-3|TRBJ1-2|-
TGTGCCAGCAGTCTTCTTACAGGGTCGGGGCTCGCTGGCTACACCTTC
CASSLLTGSGLAGYTF
>-|TRBV9|TRBJ2-3|TRBD2
TGTGCCAGCAGCCCCTCACTGGCGGGGGGGCAAGATACGCAGTATTTT
CASSPSLAGGQDTQYF
>-|TRBV5-1|TRBJ1-1|-
TGCGCCAGCAGCTTGGTCTCAGAGAACACTGAAGCTTTCTTT
CASSLVSENTEAFF
>-|TRBV5-4|TRBJ1-3|-
TGTGCCAGCAGCTTGGGGGCAGGTCTCGCTGGAAACACCATATATTTT
CASSLGAGLAGNTIYF
>-|TRBV5-5|TRBJ1-2|TRBD1
TGTGCCAGCAGCTTTGAAGGCAGGGGGTATGGCTACACCTTC
CASSFEGRGYGYTF
>-|TRBV20-1|TRBJ1-4|-
TGCAGTGCTAGTCAAGGGGGAGCTAATGAAAAACTGTTTTTT
CSASQGGANEKLFF
>-|TRBV5-6|TRBJ1-5|TRBD1
TGTGCCAGCAGCCACGCAGGGGGGAGCAATCAGCCCCAGCATTTT
CASSHAGGSNQPQHF
>-|TRBV27|TRBJ1-5|TRBD1
TGTGCCAGCAGGACTTCCGGGACAGTAAATCAGCCCCAGCATTTT
CASRTSGTVNQPQHF
>-|TRBV7-9|TRBJ2-1|-
TGTGCCAGCAGCCCATACGGGTACAATGAGCAGTTCTTC
CASSPYGYNEQFF
>-|TRBV9|TRBJ2-7|TRBD2
TGTGCCAGCAGCCCAGCGGGGGGGGTCCACGAGCAGTACTTC
CASSPAGGVHEQYF
>-|TRBV7-2|TRBJ1-2|TRBD1
TGTGCCACACAGGGGCAGTGGGACTATGGCTACACCTTC
CATQGQWDYGYTF
>once|TRBV18|TRBJ1-1|TRBD1
TGTGCCAGCTCATTCAGGGGGTTTGACACTGAAGCTTTCTTT
CASSFRGFDTEAFF
>-|TRBV19|TRBJ2-7|-
TGTGCCAGTAGTAACACCCGAGGGTCCTACGAGCAGTACTTC
CASSNTRGSYEQYF
>once|TRBV29-1|TRBJ2-5|-
TGCAGCGCCCTTCCGAGCGTTGAGACCCAGTACTTC
CSALPSVETQYF
>-|TRBV4-3|TRBJ2-1|TRBD1
TGCGCCAGCAGCCAAGAATACGGGACAGGGAGTGTTAGGAGTGAGCAGTTCTTC
CASSQEYGTGSVRSEQFF
>-|TRBV30|TRBJ1-2|-
TGTGCCTGGAGTGAGGCAGGGTATGGCTACACCTTC
CAWSEAGYGYTF
>-|TRBV29-1|TRBJ2-2|TRBD2
TGCAGCGTTAGGACTAGTAGTGACGGGGAGCTGTTTTTT
CSVRTSSDGELFF
>few|TRBV29-1|TRBJ2-7|-
TGCAGCGCCGTTAGCACGGTCTACGAGCAGTACTTC
CSAVSTVYEQYF
>-|TRBV7-2|TRBJ2-5|TRBD2
TGTGCCAGCAGCTTAGGCCGGGGAGGGCAGGAGACCCAGTACTTC
CASSLGRGGQETQYF
>few|TRBV19|TRBJ1-4|TRBD1
TGTGCCAGTAGCCCGCAGGGCGGACAGGCAAGAGAAAAACTGTTTTTT
CASSPQGGQAREKLFF
>-|TRBV6-5|TRBJ2-7|TRBD2
TGTGCCAGCAGTTACGTCGGACTAGCCTCCGAGCAGTACTTC
CASSYVGLASEQYF
>-|TRBV7-2|TRBJ2-2|TRBD2
TGTGCCAGCAGCCCCGGACTAGCGAACACCGGGGAGCTGTTTTTT
CASSPGLANTGELFF
>-|TRBV29-1|TRBJ2-1|TRBD1
TGCAGCGTTGATAGGGACAGGGACTACAATGAGCAGTTCTTC
CSVDRDRDYNEQFF
>-|TRBV5-1|TRBJ2-5|-
TGCGCCAGCAGCTTGGAAACGGGACTCCACTTC
CASSLETGLHF
>-|TRBV7-6|TRBJ1-3|-
TGTGCCAGCAGCCCCCCCTCCGCAGTTTTTGGAAACACCATATATTTT
CASSPPSAVFGNTIYF
>-|TRBV6-1|TRBJ1-5|TRBD1
TGTGCCAGCAGTGCCTGGACAGGGGGCAACAATCAGCCCCAGCATTTT
CASSAWTGGNNQPQHF
>-|TRBV5-1|TRBJ1-4|TRBD1
TGCGCCAGCAGCTTGTATTCAGGGGGAGGCGAAAAACTGTTTTTT
CASSLYSGGGEKLFF
>-|TRBV18|TRBJ1-1|-
TGTGCCAGCTCACCGCAGGACACTGAAGCTTTCTTT
CASSPQDTEAFF
>-|TRBV18|TRBJ2-5|-
TGTGCCAGCTCCTGGACAGAAGGAGAGACCCAGTACTTC
CASSWTEGETQYF
>-|TRBV6-2/TRBV6-3|TRBJ1-4|-
TGTGCCAGCAGTCCCATGAGGACAACTAATGAAAAACTGTTTTTT
CASSPMRTTNEKLFF
>-|TRBV18|TRBJ1-4|-
TGTGCCAGCTCACTGACGAGACAGGAAACCCTCGGTGAAAAACTGTTTTTT
CASSLTRQETLGEKLFF
>-|TRBV7-6|TRBJ2-2|TRBD2
TGTGCCAGCAGCTTACGGGGAGGACTAGCCGCAAAGGACGGGGAGCTGTTTTTT
CASSLRGGLAAKDGELFF
>few|TRBV6-2/TRBV6-3|TRBJ1-2|-
TGTGCCAGCAGTCGGTCTGGGCCAGGGAACTATGGCTACACCTTC
CASSRSGPGNYGYTF
>few|TRBV5-4|TRBJ1-1|-
TGTGCCAGCAGCCCGGGGAGGGGGGTGAACACTGAAGCTTTCTTT
CASSPGRGVNTEAFF
>-|TRBV27|TRBJ2-6|-
TGTGCCAGCGCCGCCTACTCTGGGGCCAACGTCCTGACTTTC
CASAAYSGANVLTF
>-|TRBV5-6|TRBJ1-2|-
TGTGCCAGCAGCCCGGACACCCAAGGCTATGGCTACACCTTC
CASSPDTQGYGYTF